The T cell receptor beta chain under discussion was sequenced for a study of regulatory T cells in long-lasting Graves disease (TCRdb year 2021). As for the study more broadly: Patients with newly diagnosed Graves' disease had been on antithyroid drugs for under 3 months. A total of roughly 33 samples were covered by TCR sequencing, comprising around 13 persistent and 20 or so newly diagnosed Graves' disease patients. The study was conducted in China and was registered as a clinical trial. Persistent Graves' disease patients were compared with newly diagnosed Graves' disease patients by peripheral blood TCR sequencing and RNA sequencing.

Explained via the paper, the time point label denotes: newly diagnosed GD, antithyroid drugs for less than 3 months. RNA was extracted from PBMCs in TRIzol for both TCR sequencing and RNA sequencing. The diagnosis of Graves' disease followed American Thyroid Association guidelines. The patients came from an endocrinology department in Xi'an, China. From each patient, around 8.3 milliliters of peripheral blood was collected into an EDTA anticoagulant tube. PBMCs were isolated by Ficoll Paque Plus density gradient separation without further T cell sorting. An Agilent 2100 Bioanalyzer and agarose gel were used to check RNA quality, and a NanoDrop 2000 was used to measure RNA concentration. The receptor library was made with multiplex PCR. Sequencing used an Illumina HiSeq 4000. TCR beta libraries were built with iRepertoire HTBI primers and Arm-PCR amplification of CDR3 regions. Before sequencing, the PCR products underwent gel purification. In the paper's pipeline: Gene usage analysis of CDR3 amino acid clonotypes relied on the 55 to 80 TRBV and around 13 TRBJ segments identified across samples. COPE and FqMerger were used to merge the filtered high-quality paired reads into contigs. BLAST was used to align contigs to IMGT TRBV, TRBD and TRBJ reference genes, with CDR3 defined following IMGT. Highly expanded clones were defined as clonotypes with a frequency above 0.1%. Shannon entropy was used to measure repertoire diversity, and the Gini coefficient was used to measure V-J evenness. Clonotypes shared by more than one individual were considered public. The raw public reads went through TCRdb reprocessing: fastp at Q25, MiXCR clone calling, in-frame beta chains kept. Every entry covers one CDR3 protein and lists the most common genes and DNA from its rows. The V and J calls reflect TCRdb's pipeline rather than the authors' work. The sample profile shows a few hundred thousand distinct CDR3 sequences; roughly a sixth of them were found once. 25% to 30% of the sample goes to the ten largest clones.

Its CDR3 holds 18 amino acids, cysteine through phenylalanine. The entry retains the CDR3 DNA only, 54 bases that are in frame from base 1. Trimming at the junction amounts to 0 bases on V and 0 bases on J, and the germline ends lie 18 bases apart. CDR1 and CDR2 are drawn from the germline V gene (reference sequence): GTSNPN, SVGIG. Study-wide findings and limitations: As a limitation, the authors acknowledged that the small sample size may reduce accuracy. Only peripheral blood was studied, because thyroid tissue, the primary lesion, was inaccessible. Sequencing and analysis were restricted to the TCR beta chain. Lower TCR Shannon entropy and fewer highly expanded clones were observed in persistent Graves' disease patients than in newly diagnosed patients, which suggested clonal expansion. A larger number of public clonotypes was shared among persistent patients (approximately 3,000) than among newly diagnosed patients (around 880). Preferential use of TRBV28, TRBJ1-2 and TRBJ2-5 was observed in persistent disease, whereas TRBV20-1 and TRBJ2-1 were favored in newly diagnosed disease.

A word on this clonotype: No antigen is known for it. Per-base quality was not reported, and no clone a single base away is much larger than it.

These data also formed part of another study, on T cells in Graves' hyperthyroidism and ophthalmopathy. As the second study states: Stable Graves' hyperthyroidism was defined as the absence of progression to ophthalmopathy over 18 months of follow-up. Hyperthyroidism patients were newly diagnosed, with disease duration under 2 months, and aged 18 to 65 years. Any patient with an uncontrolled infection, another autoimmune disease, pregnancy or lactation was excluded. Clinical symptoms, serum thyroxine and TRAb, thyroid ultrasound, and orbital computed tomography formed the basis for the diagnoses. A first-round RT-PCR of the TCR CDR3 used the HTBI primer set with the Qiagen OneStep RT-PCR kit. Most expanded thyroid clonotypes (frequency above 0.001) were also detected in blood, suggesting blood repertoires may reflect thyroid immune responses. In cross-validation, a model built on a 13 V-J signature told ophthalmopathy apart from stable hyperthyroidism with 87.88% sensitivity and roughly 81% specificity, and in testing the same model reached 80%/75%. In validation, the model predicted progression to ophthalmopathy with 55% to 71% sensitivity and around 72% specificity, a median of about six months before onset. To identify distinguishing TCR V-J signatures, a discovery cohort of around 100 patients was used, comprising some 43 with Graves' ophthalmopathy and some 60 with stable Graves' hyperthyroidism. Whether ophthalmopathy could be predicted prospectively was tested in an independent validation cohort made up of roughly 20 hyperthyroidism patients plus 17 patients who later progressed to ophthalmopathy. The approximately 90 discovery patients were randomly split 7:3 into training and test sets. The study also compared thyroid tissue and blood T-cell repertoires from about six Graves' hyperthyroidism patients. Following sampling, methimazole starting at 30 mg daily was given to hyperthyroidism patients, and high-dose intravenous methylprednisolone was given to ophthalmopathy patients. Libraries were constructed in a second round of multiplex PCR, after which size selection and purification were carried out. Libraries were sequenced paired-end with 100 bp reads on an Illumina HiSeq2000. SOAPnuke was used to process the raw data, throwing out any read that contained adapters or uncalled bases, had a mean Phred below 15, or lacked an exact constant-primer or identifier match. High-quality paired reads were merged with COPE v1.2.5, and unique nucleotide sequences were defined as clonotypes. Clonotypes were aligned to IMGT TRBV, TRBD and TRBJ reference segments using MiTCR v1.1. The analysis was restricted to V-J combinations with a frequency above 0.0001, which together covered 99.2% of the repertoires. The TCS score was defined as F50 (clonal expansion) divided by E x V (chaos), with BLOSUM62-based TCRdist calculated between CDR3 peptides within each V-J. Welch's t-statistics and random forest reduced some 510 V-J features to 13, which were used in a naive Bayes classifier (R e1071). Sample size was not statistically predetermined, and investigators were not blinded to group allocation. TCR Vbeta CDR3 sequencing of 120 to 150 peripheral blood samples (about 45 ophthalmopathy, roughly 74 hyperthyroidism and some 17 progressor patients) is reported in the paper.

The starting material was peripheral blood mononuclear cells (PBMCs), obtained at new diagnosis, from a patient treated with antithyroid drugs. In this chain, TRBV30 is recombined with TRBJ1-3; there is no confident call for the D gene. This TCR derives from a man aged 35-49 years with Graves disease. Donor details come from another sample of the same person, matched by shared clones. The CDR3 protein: CAWSVYLYLDTSGNTIYF. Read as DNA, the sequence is TGTGCCTGGAGTGTCTATCTCTACCTTGACACCTCTGGAAACACCATATATTTT.